These 31 T cell receptor beta chains came from one sample sequenced in a study of blood T cell repertoires in COVID-19. Method: immunoSEQ multiplex PCR; TCRdb's copy keeps in-frame clones and lacks some. The sample holds about 440,000 clones, approximately 90% seen once. The material sequenced was PBMCs or T cells enriched from blood (not recorded which). All receptors derive from a woman aged 18-29 years with acute COVID-19.

The chain couples TRBV3-1 (or the pseudogene TRBV3-2) to TRBJ2-3; 11 bases match TRBD2. Trimming removed 0 bases from V and 2 bases from J; junction bases left unmatched: 13. Germline CDR1 reads LGHDT; CDR2 reads YNNKEL (reference sequence). The CDR3 extends over 20 amino acids. For the CDR3, the DNA is TGTGCCAGCAGCCAAGATCTAGGGCTAGCGGGAGGAATGGTCACAGATACGCAGTATTTT. Protein product: CASSQDLGLAGGMVTDTQYF.

In its sample, this clone was seen a few times. The chain couples TRBV11-3 to TRBJ2-7; unclear D gene. Germline CDR1 reads SGHNT; CDR2 reads YENEEA. Trimming removed 1 base at V and 5 bases at J, with 12 bases between. The CDR3 totals 14 residues. CDR3 DNA sequence: TGTGCCAGCAGCTTAGGAGGTACCTCGGACGAGCAGTACTTC. Protein product: CASSLGGTSDEQYF.

The rearrangement joins TRBV2 to TRBJ1-4, with D perhaps matching TRBD1 (5 bases). This CDR3 comprises 17 residues. Between the trimmed V and J ends, which lost 6 bases and 2 bases, there was a span of 19 bases. CDR1 and CDR2 from the germline V gene are SNHLY and FYNNEI. Here the CDR3 reads CASRGPRGVLTNEKLFF. As DNA, the CDR3 is TGTGCCAGCAGGGGACCCCGGGGGGTTCTCACTAATGAAAAACTGTTTTTT.

V and J are TRBV10-3 and TRBJ2-7; a possible D gene is TRBD1 (5 bases). The CDR3 is made up of 13 amino acids. Germline V CDR1 and CDR2: ENHRY, SYGVKD. The V end was cut by 0 bases, the J end by 2 bases, with 5 bases between. CDR3 region: CAISESGPYEQYF. The CDR3 bases are TGTGCCATCAGTGAGTCGGGGCCCTACGAGCAGTACTTC.

The chain carries TRBV6-5 and TRBJ1-6; 7 bases are shared with TRBD1. The CDR3 is made up of 14 amino acids. J lost 6 bases, V lost 5 bases, and 4 bases had no gene match. Germline lookup yields CDR1 MNHEY and CDR2 SVGAGI. Here the CDR3 DNA reads TGTGCCAGCAGTACCGACAGGGTTAATTCACCCCTCCACTTT. Protein sequence: CASSTDRVNSPLHF.

This clone was seen just once. The gene calls are TRBV7-3 and TRBJ2-3, with D maybe TRBD2 (5 bases). Germline V lookup: CDR1 SGHTA, CDR2 FQGTGA. V lost 0 bases to trimming and J lost 0 bases, with 10 bases between them. CDR3 length: 16 amino acids. DNA of the CDR3: TGTGCCAGCAGCTTAACCCAGCGGCCAAGCACAGATACGCAGTATTTT. This gives the protein CASSLTQRPSTDTQYF.

J is TRBJ2-1 and V is TRBV4-3, with TRBD2 matching 9 bases. Losses at the gene ends were 5 bases for V and 6 bases for J; bases not matched to a gene: 11. Germline CDR1 is LGHNA and CDR2 is YSLEER. CDR3 length: 16 residues. CDR3 region: CASSRVGGRARNEQFF. For the CDR3, the DNA is TGCGCCAGCAGCAGGGTAGGCGGGAGGGCCCGCAATGAGCAGTTCTTC.

V and J are TRBV29-1 and TRBJ2-3; D uncertain. Trimming removed 0 bases from V and 0 bases from J, with 13 bases in between. The CDR3 extends over 16 amino acids. The V gene's germline CDR1 is SQVTM and CDR2 ANQGSEA. The CDR3 here is CSVEDRFSSSTDTQYF. The CDR3, as DNA: TGCAGCGTTGAAGATCGGTTTTCCTCTAGCACAGATACGCAGTATTTT.

The chain uses TRBV30 and TRBJ1-6, with 7 bases fitting TRBD1. The CDR3 sequence is 12 residues long. Trimming at V came to 2 bases and at J to 9 bases, leaving 1 base not matched to a gene. CDR1 and CDR2 from the germline V gene are GTSNPN and SVGIG (reference sequence). The CDR3 DNA reads TGTGCCTGGAGTAGACAGGGTTCACCCCTCCACTTT. Residues: CAWSRQGSPLHF.

J is TRBJ1-1 and V is TRBV6-2 or TRBV6-3; D remains unclear. Trimming stripped 2 bases from V and 11 bases from J, with 24 bases between. The CDR3 spans 16 residues. CDR1 and CDR2 from the germline V gene are MNHEY and SVGEGT. The CDR3 sequence is CASSYPPRPEVPEAFF. DNA of the CDR3: TGTGCCAGCAGTTACCCCCCGAGGCCAGAGGTCCCAGAGGCTTTCTTT.

The chain is built from TRBV5-1 and TRBJ2-3, with 7 bases identical to TRBD2. Trimming at V came to 1 base and at J to 1 base, leaving 9 bases not matched to a gene. The CDR3 loop spans 17 amino acids. The V gene's germline CDR1 is SGHRS and CDR2 YFSETQ. CDR3 region: CASSLPLPSGGTDTQYF. The DNA of the CDR3 is TGCGCCAGCAGCTTGCCCCTTCCTAGCGGAGGCACAGATACGCAGTATTTT.

This chain joins TRBV7-6 and TRBJ2-1, with D maybe TRBD2 (5 bases). Trimming stripped 5 bases from V and 4 bases from J, with 12 bases between. Looked up from germline, CDR1 is SGHVS and CDR2 is FNYEAQ. This CDR3 comprises 14 residues. CDR3 amino acids: CASSPDGLYNEQFF. The DNA for the CDR3 is TGTGCCAGCAGCCCCGACGGACTGTACAATGAGCAGTTCTTC.

The chain joins TRBV19 to TRBJ1-1; D ambiguous. Germline CDR1 reads LNHDA; CDR2 reads SQIVND (reference sequence). With 3 bases removed from V and 3 bases from J, the gap between germline ends came to 11 bases. The CDR3 covers 14 residues. This CDR3 reads CASSIGELDTEAFF. In DNA, the CDR3 is TGTGCCAGTAGTATTGGAGAGTTGGACACTGAAGCTTTCTTT.

The rearrangement links TRBV7-9 to TRBJ2-1; D possibly corresponds to TRBD1 (6 bases). The V gene's germline CDR1 is SEHNR and CDR2 FQNEAQ (reference sequence). The CDR3 is made up of 13 amino acids. Between the trimmed V and J ends, which lost 5 bases and 4 bases, there was a span of 9 bases. The CDR3 loop reads CASSTGQYNEQFF. The CDR3 DNA follows: TGTGCCAGCAGCACCGGACAGTACAATGAGCAGTTCTTC.

The V call is TRBV28, the J call TRBJ2-2, with D tentatively TRBD2 (7 bases). Germline assignment: CDR1 MDHEN and CDR2 SYDVKM. This CDR3 region has 13 residues. V was cut by 8 bases and J by 6 bases, with 13 bases left in between. As DNA, the CDR3 is TGTGCCAGCTGGGAGGGGGACCCCGGGGAGCTGTTTTTT. Its protein is CASWEGDPGELFF.

There are a few counts of this clone. The chain recombines TRBV12-3 or TRBV12-4 with TRBJ1-4; D is unclear. CDR3 length: 13 residues. Trimming removed 2 bases at V and 5 bases at J, with 6 bases between. CDR3 region: CASSLFRNEKLFF. The CDR3 bases are TGTGCCAGCAGTTTATTCAGGAATGAAAAACTGTTTTTT.

This sequence joins TRBV9 and TRBJ2-7; D unclear. The CDR3 loop spans 12 amino acids. The ends were cut back, 0 bases at V and 6 bases at J, with 7 bases in the middle. Germline lookup yields CDR1 SGDLS and CDR2 YYNGEE. CDR3 amino acids: CASSVAGSEQYF. Here the CDR3 DNA reads TGTGCCAGCAGCGTAGCCGGTTCCGAGCAGTACTTC.

V is TRBV5-5 and J is TRBJ2-4; D gene unclear. V was trimmed by 0 bases and J by 7 bases, leaving 14 bases between them. The germline V gene encodes CDR1 SGHKS and CDR2 YYEKEE (reference sequence). This CDR3 comprises 15 residues. The CDR3 region has the DNA TGTGCCAGCAGCTTGGGCCCCCCGACGGGTAACATTCAGTACTTC. As protein: CASSLGPPTGNIQYF.

The chain has TRBV7-9 and TRBJ2-3; 12 nucleotides line up with TRBD2. Germline assignment: CDR1 SEHNR and CDR2 FQNEAQ (reference sequence). The CDR3 is 16 residues long. After removal of 3 bases from V and 4 bases from J, the junction contained 5 bases not matched to a gene. Written as DNA, the CDR3 is TGTGCCAGCAGCTTCCTAGCGGGGGGGAACTCAGATACGCAGTATTTT. The encoded protein is CASSFLAGGNSDTQYF.

The V and J genes are TRBV7-9 and TRBJ1-5; D may be TRBD1 (6 bases). CDR1 and CDR2 from the germline V gene are SEHNR and FQNEAQ (reference sequence). The V gene lost 6 bases and the J gene lost 1 base, with 19 bases spanning the gap. This CDR3 contains 17 residues. The CDR3 sequence is CASSFTGLGLSNQPQHF. CDR3 nucleotide sequence: TGTGCCAGCAGTTTTACAGGGTTGGGGTTAAGCAATCAGCCCCAGCATTTT.

This chain joins TRBV2 and TRBJ2-5; 7 nucleotides align to TRBD2. This CDR3 comprises 14 residues. Losses at the gene ends were 5 bases for V and 3 bases for J; bases not matched to a gene: 6. Germline-derived CDR1 and CDR2 are SNHLY and FYNNEI. The CDR3 sequence: CASSSGALKETQYF. The CDR3 coding sequence is TGTGCCAGCAGTAGCGGGGCCCTTAAAGAGACCCAGTACTTC.

The chain is built from TRBV6-1 and TRBJ2-5, with D perhaps matching TRBD2 (5 bases). This CDR3 is 14 amino acids long. V was cut by 3 bases and J by 5 bases, with 13 bases left in between. Germline V gives CDR1 MNHNS, CDR2 SASEGT. The CDR3 coding sequence is TGTGCCAGCAGTGAGTCAGGACGCGGGGAGACCCAGTACTTC. This gives the protein CASSESGRGETQYF.

The J gene is TRBJ2-7, the V gene TRBV5-4, with D possibly TRBD2 on 5 matching bases. The CDR3 is made up of 14 amino acids. V was cut by 2 bases and J by 3 bases, with 12 bases left in between. Germline CDR1 and CDR2: SGHNT and YYREEE (reference sequence). CDR3 in DNA: TGTGCCAGCAGCTTCGTGGGCCGGGACTACGAGCAGTACTTC. Amino acids: CASSFVGRDYEQYF.

V usage is TRBV9 and J usage is TRBJ2-2, with 7 bases identical to TRBD2. This CDR3 is 16 amino acids long. CDR1 and CDR2 from the germline V gene are SGDLS and YYNGEE. V lost 0 bases, J lost 8 bases, and 10 bases stayed unmatched. Written as DNA, the CDR3 is TGTGCCAGCAGCGTAGCTGCCCAGCGGGGTGCAGGGGAGCTGTTTTTT. Translation gives CASSVAAQRGAGELFF.

The V and J genes are TRBV7-9 and TRBJ1-5, with D tentatively TRBD1 (5 bases). Trimming pared 0 bases from V and 11 bases from J, leaving 23 bases between. The CDR3 extends over 17 amino acids. CDR1 SEHNR and CDR2 FQNEAQ come from the germline V gene (reference sequence). The CDR3 is CASSLARDPDSNRAQHF. CDR3 nucleotide sequence: TGTGCCAGCAGCTTAGCGCGGGACCCAGATAGCAATCGAGCCCAGCATTTT.

The chain is built from TRBV27 and TRBJ2-1; 14 bases map to TRBD2. V gave up 5 bases and J gave up 9 bases; unmatched junction bases: 6. CDR3 length: 15 residues. Germline loops: CDR1 MNHEY, CDR2 SMNVEV (reference sequence). The CDR3 reads CASSLGLAGGGEQFF. CDR3 nucleotides: TGTGCCAGCAGTCTAGGACTAGCGGGAGGTGGTGAGCAGTTCTTC.

CDR3 sequence reads: CASSVDSGTGAYEQYF. The CDR3 DNA is TGTGCCAGCAGCGTAGACTCCGGGACAGGGGCTTACGAGCAGTACTTC. This chain links TRBV9 with TRBJ2-7; the match to TRBD1 covers 10 bases. Looked up from germline, CDR1 is SGDLS and CDR2 is YYNGEE. V lost 0 bases and J lost 4; bases outside the gene matches: 7. The CDR3 has 16 amino acids. Full variable domain (rest looked up from reference TRBV9 and TRBJ2-7): DSGVTQTPKHLITATGQRVTLRCSPRSGDLSVYWYQQSLDQGLQFLIQYYNGEERAKGNILERFSAQQFPDLHSELNLSSLELGDSALYFCASSVDSGTGAYEQYFGPGTRLTVT.

The chain combines TRBV11-2 with TRBJ1-6, with 7 bases identical to TRBD1. Germline V gene lookup returns CDR1 SGHAT and CDR2 FQNNGV. V shed 5 bases, J shed 9 bases, and the junction held 16 bases outside the gene matches. This CDR3 comprises 17 residues. The CDR3 sequence: CASSARGTAITGSPLHF. The CDR3 coding sequence is TGTGCCAGCAGCGCTAGGGGGACAGCGATTACGGGTTCACCCCTCCACTTT.

This chain joins TRBV6-1 and TRBJ2-7, with D hard to call. Germline CDR1 MNHNS, CDR2 SASEGT. With 0 bases removed from V and 3 bases from J, the gap between germline ends came to 24 bases. There are 19 residues in the CDR3. DNA for the CDR3: TGTGCCAGCAGTGAAGCGGGCTTCATTTTGGCCCAAACCTTCTACGAGCAGTACTTC. It encodes CASSEAGFILAQTFYEQYF.

J is TRBJ1-1 and V is TRBV28; 9 bases match TRBD1. The length of the CDR3 is 14 residues. CDR1 MDHEN and CDR2 SYDVKM come from the germline V gene. The V and J ends lost 6 bases and 4 bases, in that order; junction bases with no gene match: 6. The CDR3 bases are TGTGCCAGCAGACAAGGACAGGGGAGCACTGAAGCTTTCTTT. It codes for CASRQGQGSTEAFF. Full variable domain (missing parts from reference TRBV28 and TRBJ1-1): DVKVTQSSRYLVKRTGEKVFLECVQDMDHENMFWYRQDPGLGLRLIYFSYDVKMKEKGDIPEGYSVSREKKERFSLILESASTNQTSMYLCASRQGQGSTEAFFGQGTRLTVV.

The chain carries TRBV7-9 and TRBJ2-1; 12 positions match TRBD2. With 7 bases clipped from V and 1 base from J, the junction kept 5 bases outside the gene matches. The germline V gene encodes CDR1 SEHNR and CDR2 FQNEAQ (reference sequence). This CDR3 is 16 amino acids long. CDR3 residues: CASKASGGESYNEQFF. The CDR3 nucleotides read TGTGCCAGCAAGGCTAGCGGGGGGGAGTCCTACAATGAGCAGTTCTTC.